This T cell receptor (beta chain) was sequenced in a study of cytomegalovirus exposure and HLA in healthy donors (dated by TCRdb to about 2017). About the study as a whole: According to an earlier analysis of around 600 of the donors, about 179 million T cells yielded 117 million unique TCR beta sequences and more than 250 Gb of sequence data. Approximately 300 gigabases of sequencing data and 75 million to 85 million unique TCR sequences made up an early release that covered nearly 650 HLA-typed donors. The genetic ancestry cluster associated with self-reported Caucasian donors included over 80% of the roughly 410 genotyped donors. The study was designed to test whether signatures of past pathogen exposure could be identified by cataloging public T cell receptors. Using immunosequencing, the study profiled T cell repertoires from about 650 subjects and related those repertoires to cytomegalovirus serostatus. Besides the first cohort of 550 to 750 subjects, a separate validation cohort made up of over 100 different subjects was used. High-throughput TCR immunosequencing, statistical association of individual TCRs with disease status, and machine learning were combined to predict cytomegalovirus infection status. To study patterns of TCR occurrence, a later analysis re-analyzed previously published TCR beta repertoires from 666 donors and added high-resolution HLA genotyping. The later analysis used no new phenotypic data to find candidate immune exposures, relying instead on TCR beta sequences and their occurrence across donors. An earlier analysis of approximately 500 of the donors applied high-throughput TCR beta sequencing to assess whether each TCR beta V gene segment acted as functional or pseudogenic. Donor age, sex, ethnicity and CMV serostatus were collected together with the repertoire data. A later genetic analysis took genome-wide SNP genotypes for about 60% of the roughly 670 donors and used that subset as a discovery cohort. Every discovery cohort repertoire had been produced on one sequencing platform. HLA typing included class I and class II loci at four-digit resolution. The number of typed donors differed by locus: about 629-630 for A, B, C, DRB1 and DQB1; some 540 for DQA1; approximately 600 for DPA1; and around 470 for DPB1. A handful of DR-DQ haplotypes were handled as single units for association and clustering because linkage in the cohort was strong. On average, about 240,000 unique TCR beta nucleotide sequences were sequenced per donor among a few hundred genotyped donors of the cohort, with roughly 18% of those sequences being non-productive. Broader findings and caveats from the paper: In a later analysis, HLA-associated TCR beta chains showed more clonal expansion and lower generation probabilities than non-associated chains that were equally common. The sequencing pipeline was judged likely to have produced a cluster of highly shared sequence variants as a technical artifact. Compared with the 666-donor mean, donors in an Asian-associated ancestry cluster had fewer N-insertions in productive TCRs, according to a later genetic analysis. The authors suggested that the approach could potentially be generalized to other disease states and immunological phenotypes. According to a later analysis, TCR association rates differed among HLA loci, with DRB1 alleles showing the most associated TCRs and HLA-C alleles showing the fewest. A further reported finding was that TCR beta sequences accurately predicted the HLA-A and HLA-B alleles for most subjects in the first cohort. Across donors, most TCR sequences were observed very rarely, whereas some public TCRs were present in many individuals. In this cohort, only TCR beta chains were sequenced, and detectable features were limited by the absence of alpha or paired-chain data. Some IMGT-functional V segments, including TRBV6-2 and TRBV6-3, could not be told apart with the 87-base-pair reads, so those segments were excluded. Roughly uniform sequencing depth across donors was assumed in presence/absence analyses, although this assumption may not hold. In an earlier analysis of some 640 of the donors, most TCR beta V segments were observed in productive rearrangements about 87% or about 30% of the time, broadly matching IMGT annotations. Strong co-occurrence of HLA alleles, especially DR and DQ, made assigning TCR associations to individual alleles difficult. The classifier was reported to diagnose cytomegalovirus status with high specificity and sensitivity in both the original and validation cohorts. V-gene and J-gene trimming of TCR beta chains was associated with a missense DCLRE1C variant in a later genetic analysis, and the association was replicated in an independent cohort. According to a later analysis, most CMV-associated TCR beta chains appeared to be HLA-restricted, and the HLA associations seemed to be driven largely by CMV exposure. According to a later analysis, parvovirus B19, influenza, CMV and Epstein-Barr virus appeared linked to several top co-occurrence clusters. Because HLA typing was unavailable for some donors at each locus, only the typed subset was used in association tests. In a later analysis, 16,951 TCR beta sequences were associated with specific HLA alleles at a false discovery rate of 0.05. Because counts were too low, some 17 rarely observed V segments, including chromosome 9 orphons, were left out of the earlier analysis of a few hundred of the donors. The study gave a list of 150 to 200 TCR beta chains associated with cytomegalovirus. Linkage disequilibrium might explain the correlated functional status among segregating V segments, but an unknown experimental factor could not be excluded. CMV serostatus was the only immune exposure information available for the cohort. In vitro tests confirmed that three of the cytomegalovirus-associated TCR beta chains recognize cytomegalovirus antigens.

The cohort consisted of 666 healthy bone marrow donors. At the time of sampling, every cohort member was nominally healthy, though immune exposures that went unrecorded were likely present. The donor was CMV seronegative and belonged to the group of around 400 seronegative cohort members. Each donor provided a peripheral blood sample, and peripheral blood mononuclear cells were used for TCR beta sequencing. Genomic DNA was extracted from the blood cell samples with the Qiagen DNeasy Blood Extraction Kit. Points on this clone: No cognate antigen has been identified for it. One base away there is no much larger clone; base qualities are not given.

Libraries came from the immunoSEQ multiplex PCR assay. The multiplex PCR relied on a mix of 60 forward primers for TCR Vbeta segments and 13 reverse primers for TCR Jbeta segments. Amplification of the CDR3 region of rearranged TCR beta genes was performed with a multiplex PCR assay on genomic DNA. Amplified TCR beta libraries were sequenced as 87-base-pair reads on the Illumina HiSeq System. Concerning the study's data processing: Across the roughly 700 repertoires, a later analysis counted tens of millions of unique TCR beta chains, some 11 million of which were shared by at least two donors. A nearest-neighbor algorithm error-corrected the raw reads and collapsed the reads into unique sequences, merging closely related sequences to remove PCR and sequencing errors. CDR3 sequences were aligned to IMGT reference sequences to assign V, D and J gene segments. For a sequence to be retained, a match of at least six nucleotides to both a V gene segment and a J gene segment was required. A rearrangement counted as productive if the CDR3 had no stop codons and remained in frame with V and J, and every other rearrangement counted as non-productive. CDR3 was defined by IMGT convention, running from the second conserved V-encoded cysteine to the conserved J-encoded phenylalanine. The earlier analysis of roughly 590 of the donors excluded sequences that lacked an unambiguous match to a single V gene segment. In an earlier analysis of approximately 560 of the donors, a V segment was called functional when productive rearrangements were above 56.7%, and segregating when the standard deviation between donors exceeded 5%. A statistical classification framework was built to diagnose cytomegalovirus status from the catalog of TCR beta chain sequences. In a later analysis, V and J genes were assigned by comparing TCR nucleotide sequences against IMGT/GENE-DB human TR gene sequences. In a later analysis, CDR3 sequences and most-parsimonious VDJ recombination scenarios were assigned using the TCRdist pipeline. A later analysis defined each TCR beta chain by its CDR3 amino acid sequence plus V-gene family, and excluded reads lacking a unique V-gene family. A later analysis removed 550 to 700 highly shared, low-generation-probability nucleotide sequences to deal with suspected cross-contamination and a sequencing artifact. In a later analysis, a clonal expansion index was calculated for each public chain from normalized within-repertoire ranks of inferred template counts. In a later analysis, generation probabilities were computed using a VDJ recombination model fitted to out-of-frame rearrangements, and the results were checked against IGoR. A later analysis scored TCR-TCR, TCR-HLA and TCR-CMV co-occurrence with hypergeometric tests, applying a repertoire-size bias correction to TCR pairs. False discovery rates were estimated in a later analysis by permuting HLA or CMV assignments 20 times. In a later analysis, co-occurring TCRs were grouped using DBSCAN, with TCRdist sequence similarity added in when clustering inside HLA-allele-positive subsets. For co-occurrence clustering, repertoires with fewer than 30,000 or more than 120,000 public chains were excluded, along with roughly 5 repertoires with anomalous nucleotide sharing. Not all clones reach the TCRdb copy of this immuneACCESS table, which keeps in-frame sequences only. Checked studies attribute under half of the gap to unresolved V genes and leave the rest unexplained. D and trimming come from the DNA, and the V and J calls and clone size come from that table. Within this sample are about 220,000 clones, with approximately 88% of them counted one time only. Roughly 0.7% of the sample comes from the top ten.

The cysteine opens and the phenylalanine closes a CDR3 of 16 amino acids. Only the CDR3 portion is preserved as DNA: 48 bases, with reading frame beginning at the first base. V is pared back by 0 bases and J by 8 bases, with 19 bases lying between the germline termini. Per the germline V gene (reference sequence), LNHNV is the CDR1 and YYDKDF is the CDR2. The source material was PBMCs. The chain employs TRBV15 and TRBJ1-2; matching of 5 bases hints at TRBD1 as the D gene. This receptor was taken from a boy aged 2 to 10 in good health and CMV-seronegative. The CDR3 protein: CATSRDHRRGMIGYTF. The nucleotide sequence reads as follows: TGTGCCACCAGCAGAGATCATAGGCGGGGGATGATCGGCTACACCTTC.